This is a list of T cell receptor beta chains from one sample in a study of T-cell reconstitution after alpha-beta-depleted transplantation in children. TCRdb itself ran the PCR reads through MiXCR, one entry per CDR3 protein. The sample holds 530,000 or so distinct CDR3 sequences; 25% to 30% are singletons and the top ten take approximately 33%. The sample was PBMCs, taken before TCRalphabeta/CD19-depleted stem cell transplant. These receptor sequences come from a boy younger than two with Wiskott-Aldrich syndrome, due to receive a stem cell transplant. Both conserved end residues are part of each CDR3. Each record gives: V gene, clone size, D gene, J gene, CDR3 DNA, CDR3 protein. The D gene is left open where the match is weak. The size field is filled for only some rows; it gives once, few, many or a size class.

TRBV29-1	.	.	TRBJ2-1	TGCAGCGTTGAAGAATGGGGGCAAGAGCAGTTCTTC	CSVEEWGQEQFF
TRBV11-2	.	.	TRBJ2-6	TGTGCCAGCAGCTTAGATGTTTCGGGGGCGAGTGGGGCCAACGTCCTGACTTTC	CASSLDVSGASGANVLTF
TRBV12-3/TRBV12-4	few	.	TRBJ2-5	TGTGCCAGCACTCCGAACCACGGAACCCAAGAGACCCAGTACTTC	CASTPNHGTQETQYF
TRBV12-3/TRBV12-4	.	.	TRBJ1-5	TGTGCCAGCAGTTTAGCGGTTCAGCCCCAGCATTTT	CASSLAVQPQHF
TRBV5-1	.	.	TRBJ2-2	TGCGCCAGCAGCTTGGTGCAACAGGGAACCGGGGAGCTGTTTTTT	CASSLVQQGTGELFF
TRBV20-1	few	TRBD2	TRBJ2-7	TGCAGTGCTAGAGATCCACTAGCGGCGTACGAGCAGTACTTC	CSARDPLAAYEQYF
TRBV28	.	.	TRBJ2-7	TGCCCCAACCGGGGCAAGAGCTCCTACGAGCAGTACTTC	CPNRGKSSYEQYF
TRBV30	.	.	TRBJ1-5	TGTGCCTGGAGTTGGGGTGGGGCATTGGACAATCAGCCCCAGCATTTT	CAWSWGGALDNQPQHF
TRBV12-3/TRBV12-4	many	.	TRBJ2-5	TGTGCCAGCAGCAGGAAAGAGACCCAGTACTTC	CASSRKETQYF
TRBV20-1	.	.	TRBJ1-5	TGCAGTGCTAGAGATCGAGGCGGCGACTATAGCAATCAGCCCCAGCATTTT	CSARDRGGDYSNQPQHF
TRBV15	.	.	TRBJ1-6	TGTGCCACCAGCAGAGCTGCCAGCGAGCCCCTCCACTTT	CATSRAASEPLHF
TRBV28	.	.	TRBJ1-3	TGTGCCAGCAGTCTGGGAATACAGTTTGGAAACACCATATATTTT	CASSLGIQFGNTIYF
TRBV4-2	.	TRBD2	TRBJ2-1	TGTGCCAGCAGCCAGACGGGACTAGCGGGGTGGGATGAGCAGTTCTTC	CASSQTGLAGWDEQFF
TRBV12-3/TRBV12-4	few	.	TRBJ1-5	TGTGCCAGCACCTCGTCGGGGGCTTATCAGCCCCAGCATTTT	CASTSSGAYQPQHF
TRBV28	few	.	TRBJ2-7	TGTGCCAGCAGTTTACTTTTCCAGATAGGGACCTACGAGCAGTACTTC	CASSLLFQIGTYEQYF
TRBV7-6	.	.	TRBJ2-6	TGTGCCAGCAGCTTATGGGGGGGCCCTAGCTCTGGGGCCAACGTCCTGACTTTC	CASSLWGGPSSGANVLTF
TRBV20-1	.	TRBD1	TRBJ1-1	TGCAGTGCTTTTATAGGGGGCAAGGGCACTGAAGCTTTCTTT	CSAFIGGKGTEAFF
TRBV7-6	.	TRBD2	TRBJ2-1	TGTGCCAGCAGCTCCTCCAGATTGGGACTAGCCTACAATGAGCAGTTCTTC	CASSSSRLGLAYNEQFF
TRBV20-1	few	.	TRBJ2-3	TGCAGTGCTAGGGCCTCAGAGGATACGCAGTATTTT	CSARASEDTQYF
TRBV5-1	many	TRBD1	TRBJ2-5	TGCGCCAGCAGCTTGGCCGGGACAGGGGGAGAGACCCAGTACTTC	CASSLAGTGGETQYF
TRBV10-3	few	TRBD2	TRBJ2-3	TGTGCCATCAGTTTAGCGGGTCGGGATACGCAGTATTTT	CAISLAGRDTQYF
TRBV5-1	.	TRBD2	TRBJ2-1	TGCGCCAGCAGCTTGTGGCGGGAGGCTTACAATGAGCAGTTCTTC	CASSLWREAYNEQFF
TRBV5-1	few	.	TRBJ1-1	TGCGCCAGCAGCCCCGGCGTCGTCGGGGTTGACGAAGCTTTCTTT	CASSPGVVGVDEAFF
TRBV10-3	few	.	TRBJ2-7	TGTGCCATCAGTGACGGACGGGTCCACGAGCAGTACTTC	CAISDGRVHEQYF
TRBV5-1	.	TRBD1	TRBJ2-7	TGCGCCAGCAGGAGGTACCGGGACAGCTCCTACGAGCAGTACTTC	CASRRYRDSSYEQYF
TRBV5-1	many	TRBD2	TRBJ2-1	TGCGCCAGCAGCTTGGTTCTAGCGGGGGACAATGAGCAGTTCTTC	CASSLVLAGDNEQFF
TRBV27	.	TRBD1	TRBJ2-7	TGTGCCAGCACCCCTGGACAGGGGAGATCCTACGAGCAGTACTTC	CASTPGQGRSYEQYF
TRBV29-1	few	TRBD1	TRBJ2-3	TGCAGCGTTGTCGGACAGGGAATCGATACGCAGTATTTT	CSVVGQGIDTQYF
TRBV5-1	few	.	TRBJ2-1	TGCGCCAGCAGCTTGGGGGGCACCGGGATCAATGAGCAGTTCTTC	CASSLGGTGINEQFF
TRBV7-9	few	.	TRBJ2-6	TGTGCCAGCAGCTTAGGACAGGCGGCGCGTGGGGCCAACGTCCTGACTTTC	CASSLGQAARGANVLTF
TRBV6-1	.	.	TRBJ1-5	TGTGCCAGCAGTGAAAGAACAGGCTCCAATCAGCCCCAGCATTTT	CASSERTGSNQPQHF
TRBV9	many	TRBD1	TRBJ2-1	TGTGCCAGCAGCGTAGGCCCCGGACAGGTAGCCTACAATGAGCAGTTCTTC	CASSVGPGQVAYNEQFF
TRBV5-1	many	.	TRBJ2-3	TGCGCCAGCAGCTTGGTAGAAGATACGCAGTATTTT	CASSLVEDTQYF
TRBV10-3	.	TRBD2	TRBJ2-2	TGTGCCATCAGTGAGCGGGGACTAGCGGGACTTAACACCGGGGAGCTGTTTTTT	CAISERGLAGLNTGELFF
TRBV5-1	few	.	TRBJ2-2	TGCGCCAGCAGCTTGGGGCGGGAAGACACCGGGGAGCTGTTTTTT	CASSLGREDTGELFF
TRBV6-2/TRBV6-3	once	.	TRBJ2-1	TGTGCCAGCAGGGTGCGCTACCTAACCTCCTACAATGAGCAGTTCTTC	CASRVRYLTSYNEQFF
TRBV9	few	.	TRBJ2-7	TGTGCCAGCAGCGTAGATGACGGGGGCGGGACAGCTCTCTACGAGCAGTACTTC	CASSVDDGGGTALYEQYF
TRBV20-1	few	.	TRBJ2-1	TGCAGTGCTAGTACCGGGCCTGGCCAGTTCTTC	CSASTGPGQFF
TRBV20-1	.	TRBD2	TRBJ2-7	TGCAGTGCTAGAGATCGGACTAGCGCCTACGAGCAGTACTTC	CSARDRTSAYEQYF
TRBV24-1	few	.	TRBJ2-2	TGTGCCACCCGGAGTGTGGGCATCCGAACTAGACCCTACACCGGGGAGCTGTTTTTT	CATRSVGIRTRPYTGELFF
TRBV6-1	few	TRBD1	TRBJ2-7	TGTGCCAGCAGCCACCGGCAAGGACAGGGGGCAGGCGAGCAGTACTTC	CASSHRQGQGAGEQYF
TRBV14	few	.	TRBJ2-2	TGTGCCAGCAGTAATGTACCGGGGAGTATCACCGGGGAGCTGTTTTTT	CASSNVPGSITGELFF
TRBV19	.	.	TRBJ2-1	TGTGCCAGTAGTATTACTGCGCAACTGCAGTTCTTC	CASSITAQLQFF
TRBV28	once	.	TRBJ2-7	TGTGCCAGCAGTTTCTTCGGGGGTCGTTACGAGCAGTACTTC	CASSFFGGRYEQYF
TRBV10-3	.	.	TRBJ2-2	TGTGCCACCACTACGGGGGCCGGGGAGCTGTTTTTT	CATTTGAGELFF
TRBV5-1	.	.	TRBJ1-4	TGCGCCAGCAGCTTTGGGGTGAAGGTTGGAGCTAATGAAAAACTGTTTTTT	CASSFGVKVGANEKLFF
TRBV20-1	few	TRBD2	TRBJ2-1	TGCAGTGCTAAGGAGGGACTATACAATGAGCAGTTCTTC	CSAKEGLYNEQFF
TRBV24-1	few	.	TRBJ2-3	TGTGCCACCAGTGAGTCGGTTGCAGATACGCAGTATTTT	CATSESVADTQYF
TRBV29-1	.	.	TRBJ2-7	TGCAGCGTTGAAGTCGTAACGGGGGAGCAGTACTTC	CSVEVVTGEQYF
TRBV13	.	TRBD2	TRBJ2-7	TGTGCCAGCAGCGGACTAGCGGGAGTGTTAGACGAGCAGTACTTC	CASSGLAGVLDEQYF
TRBV20-1	.	.	TRBJ1-2	TGCTGTGCTAGACAGCCTCCGGGCTGGGGCTATGGCTACACCTTC	CCARQPPGWGYGYTF
TRBV12-3/TRBV12-4	few	.	TRBJ1-1	TGTGCCAGCAGTTTACAGAAGAAGGACGCTTTCTTT	CASSLQKKDAFF
TRBV4-2	.	.	TRBJ2-1	TGTGCCAGCAGCCAAGAGATGGAGGGTGAGCAGTTCTTC	CASSQEMEGEQFF
TRBV6-1	.	.	TRBJ2-2	TGTGCCAGCAGGTACAGCCGGGAGCTGTTTTTT	CASRYSRELFF
TRBV6-6	few	.	TRBJ2-5	TGTGCCAGCAGTACTTACCAAGAGACCCAGTACTTC	CASSTYQETQYF
TRBV5-1	few	.	TRBJ2-1	TGCGCCAGCAGCTTGGGAGGGACGGACCCCGATGAGCAGTTCTTC	CASSLGGTDPDEQFF
TRBV20-1	few	.	TRBJ2-3	TGCAGTGCTAGAGGGGGGGGTGCGGGGGCCCCCCTTAGCACAGATACGCAGTATTTT	CSARGGGAGAPLSTDTQYF
TRBV2	.	.	TRBJ1-5	TGTGCCAGCAGTGAAATCAGGGGTGGGAATCAGCCCCAGCATTTT	CASSEIRGGNQPQHF
TRBV12-3/TRBV12-4	.	TRBD2	TRBJ2-3	TGTGCCAGCAGTTTCGGGGGGGCTGGCACAGATACGCAGTATTTT	CASSFGGAGTDTQYF
TRBV2	few	.	TRBJ1-6	TGTGCCAGCAAGTGGCAGGAGATTTCACCCCTCCACTTT	CASKWQEISPLHF